The source of this TCR beta chain is a study of OX40 agonist ivuxolimab in advanced cancers. Study-level points and caveats: More expanded clones were found, on average, in CD8+ than in CD4+ T cells. Low normalized T-cell clonal expansion also characterized some of the nonresponders.

A word on this clone: No antigen is known for it.

The germline V gene encodes CDR1 SGHNT and CDR2 YYREEE (reference sequence). The CDR3 length is 18 residues. Unmatched junction bases numbered 18, after V lost 5 bases and J lost 7 bases. Profiled with immunoSEQ multiplex PCR; TCRdb holds only in-frame clones, not every one. The repertoire holds 65,000 to 85,000 clones, about 89% seen once, with about 4.1% in the top ten. This receptor was identified in an adult with an advanced solid tumor such as melanoma, head and neck, liver or kidney cancer. The V gene is TRBV5-4, the J gene TRBJ2-2; 9 positions agree with TRBD2. The sequenced sample was CD4+ or CD8+ T cells sorted from blood, obtained in a trial of the OX40 agonist ivuxolimab. CDR3: CASSLGDTNSGSVGELFF. The DNA for the CDR3 is TGTGCCAGCAGTCTTGGGGATACAAATAGCGGGAGTGTCGGGGAGCTGTTTTTT.